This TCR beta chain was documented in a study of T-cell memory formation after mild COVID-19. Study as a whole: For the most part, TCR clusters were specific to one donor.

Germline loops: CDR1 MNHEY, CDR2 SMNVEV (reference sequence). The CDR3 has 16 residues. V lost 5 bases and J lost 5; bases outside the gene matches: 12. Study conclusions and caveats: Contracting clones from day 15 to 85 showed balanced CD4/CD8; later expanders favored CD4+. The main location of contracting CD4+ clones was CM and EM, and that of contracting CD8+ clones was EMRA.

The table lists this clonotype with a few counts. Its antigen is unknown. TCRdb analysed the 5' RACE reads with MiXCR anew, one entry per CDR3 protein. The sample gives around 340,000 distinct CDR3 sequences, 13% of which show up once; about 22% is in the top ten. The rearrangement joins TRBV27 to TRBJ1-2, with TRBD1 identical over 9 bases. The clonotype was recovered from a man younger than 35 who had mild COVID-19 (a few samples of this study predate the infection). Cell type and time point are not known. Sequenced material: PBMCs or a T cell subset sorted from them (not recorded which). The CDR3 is CASSPSRDRVSYGYTF. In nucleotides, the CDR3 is TGTGCCAGCAGTCCCTCTCGGGACAGGGTATCGTATGGCTACACCTTC.